This TCR beta chain was observed in a study of cytomegalovirus exposure and HLA in healthy donors. Though probably carrying unrecorded immune exposures, donors were nominally healthy at sampling. CDR1 is MGHRA, CDR2 YSYEKL, per germline. Trimming took 4 bases from V and 2 from J; bases not matched to a gene: 2. The CDR3 consists of 13 residues. The study ran its PCR with 60 Vbeta and 13 Jbeta primers. The data were produced by immunoSEQ multiplex PCR, yet TCRdb's version contains in-frame clones alone and is incomplete. The sample holds roughly 55,000 clones. The receptor was isolated from a man aged 50-60 years in good health and CMV-seropositive. Specimen: PBMCs. The V gene is TRBV4-1, the J gene TRBJ2-7; 7 bases match TRBD1. This CDR3 is CASSRQGAYEQYF. The CDR3 region has the DNA TGCGCCAGCAGCCGACAGGGAGCCTACGAGCAGTACTTC.